This record covers a single T cell receptor beta chain. Germline V gene sequence: CDR1 MGHRA, CDR2 YSYEKL. Trimming left V 1 base short and J 8 bases short, with 5 bases between. The CDR3 length is 11 residues. This specimen belongs to a study of cytomegalovirus exposure and HLA in healthy donors. As for the study in general: Per a later analysis, the approximately 690 first-cohort and some 110 validation repertoires shared one platform.

Donors came from a validation cohort of about 120 subjects, distinct from the first 666-subject cohort. Only in-frame clones appear in the TCRdb table, and some are missing; sequencing was by immunoSEQ multiplex PCR. The table lists 190,000 or so clones, approximately 84% of them singletons. Sequencing used PBMCs. The J gene is TRBJ1-1, the V gene TRBV4-1; D is ambiguous. The clonotype comes from a woman aged 18-29 years in good health and CMV-seropositive. CDR3: CASSQAGEAFF. The CDR3 DNA reads TGCGCCAGCAGCCAAGCGGGGGAAGCTTTCTTT.